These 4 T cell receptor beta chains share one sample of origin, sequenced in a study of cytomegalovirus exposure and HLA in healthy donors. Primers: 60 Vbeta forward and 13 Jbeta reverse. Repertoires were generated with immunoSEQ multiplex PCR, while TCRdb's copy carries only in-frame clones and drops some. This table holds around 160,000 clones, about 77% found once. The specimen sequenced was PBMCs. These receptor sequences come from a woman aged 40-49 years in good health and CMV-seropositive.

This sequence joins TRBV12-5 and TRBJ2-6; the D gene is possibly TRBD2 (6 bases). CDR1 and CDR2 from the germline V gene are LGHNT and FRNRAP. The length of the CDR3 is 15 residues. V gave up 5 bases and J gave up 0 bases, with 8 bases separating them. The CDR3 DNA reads TGTGCTAGTGGTGGGGGGAACTCTGGGGCCAACGTCCTGACTTTC. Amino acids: CASGGGNSGANVLTF.

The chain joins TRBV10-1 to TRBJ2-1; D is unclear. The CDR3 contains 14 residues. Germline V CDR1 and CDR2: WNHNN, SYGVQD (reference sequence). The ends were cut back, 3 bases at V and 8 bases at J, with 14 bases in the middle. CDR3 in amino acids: CASSDALGVDEQFF. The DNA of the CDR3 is TGCGCCAGCAGTGACGCCCTCGGAGTAGATGAGCAGTTCTTC.

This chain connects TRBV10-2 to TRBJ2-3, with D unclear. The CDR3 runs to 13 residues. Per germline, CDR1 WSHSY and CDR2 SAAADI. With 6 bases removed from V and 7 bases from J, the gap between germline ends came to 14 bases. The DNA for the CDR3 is TGCGCCAGCAGGAGCGACCCGAGTAATACGCAGTATTTT. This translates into CASRSDPSNTQYF.

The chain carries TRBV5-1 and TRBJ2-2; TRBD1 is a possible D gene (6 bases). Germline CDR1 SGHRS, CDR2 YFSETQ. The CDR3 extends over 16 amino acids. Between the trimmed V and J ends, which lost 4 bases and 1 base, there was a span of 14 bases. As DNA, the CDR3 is TGCGCCAGCAGCCCAGCGGACAGTCTGAACACCGGGGAGCTGTTTTTT. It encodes CASSPADSLNTGELFF.